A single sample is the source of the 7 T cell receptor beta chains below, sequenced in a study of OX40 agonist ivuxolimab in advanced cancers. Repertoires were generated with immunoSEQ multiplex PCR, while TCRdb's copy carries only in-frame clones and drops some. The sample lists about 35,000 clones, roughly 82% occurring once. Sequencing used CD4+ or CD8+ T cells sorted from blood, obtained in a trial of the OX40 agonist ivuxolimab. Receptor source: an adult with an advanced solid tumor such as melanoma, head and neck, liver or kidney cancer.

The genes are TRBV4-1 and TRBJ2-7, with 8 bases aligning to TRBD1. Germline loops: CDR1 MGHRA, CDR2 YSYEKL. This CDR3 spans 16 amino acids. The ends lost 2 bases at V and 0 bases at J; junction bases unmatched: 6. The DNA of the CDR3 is TGCGCCAGCAGCCAAATCCCGGGACAGGTCTCCTACGAGCAGTACTTC. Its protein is CASSQIPGQVSYEQYF.

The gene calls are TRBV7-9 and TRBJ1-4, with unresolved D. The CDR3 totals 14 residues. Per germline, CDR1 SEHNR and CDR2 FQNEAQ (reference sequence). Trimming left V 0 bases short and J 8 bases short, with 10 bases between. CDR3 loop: CASSLALGGEKLFF. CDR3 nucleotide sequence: TGTGCCAGCAGCTTAGCTCTGGGAGGGGAAAAACTGTTTTTT.

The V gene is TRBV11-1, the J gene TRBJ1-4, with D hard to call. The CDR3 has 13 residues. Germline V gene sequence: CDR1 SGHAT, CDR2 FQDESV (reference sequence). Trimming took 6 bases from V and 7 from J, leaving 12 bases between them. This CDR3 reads CASRGSLGEKLFF. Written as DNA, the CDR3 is TGTGCCAGCAGGGGAAGCCTCGGTGAAAAACTGTTTTTT.

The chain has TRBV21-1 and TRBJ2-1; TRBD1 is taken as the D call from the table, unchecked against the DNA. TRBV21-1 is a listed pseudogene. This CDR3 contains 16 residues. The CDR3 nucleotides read TGTGCCAGCAGCATGCCCGGGACAGGGCCCTACAATGAGCAGTTCTTC. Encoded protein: CASSMPGTGPYNEQFF.

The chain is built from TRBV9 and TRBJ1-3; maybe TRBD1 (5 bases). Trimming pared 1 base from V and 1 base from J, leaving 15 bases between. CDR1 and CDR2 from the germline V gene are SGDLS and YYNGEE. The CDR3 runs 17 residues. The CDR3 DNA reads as TGTGCCAGCAGCGTAAGCAGGGAAATCAGGTCTGGAAACACCATATATTTT. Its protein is CASSVSREIRSGNTIYF.

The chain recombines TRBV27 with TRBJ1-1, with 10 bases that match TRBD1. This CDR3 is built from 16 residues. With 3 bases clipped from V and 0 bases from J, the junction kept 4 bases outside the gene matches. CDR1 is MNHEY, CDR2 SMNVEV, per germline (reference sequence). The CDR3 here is CASSFVGQGLNTEAFF. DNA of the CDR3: TGTGCCAGCAGTTTTGTGGGACAGGGGTTGAACACTGAAGCTTTCTTT.

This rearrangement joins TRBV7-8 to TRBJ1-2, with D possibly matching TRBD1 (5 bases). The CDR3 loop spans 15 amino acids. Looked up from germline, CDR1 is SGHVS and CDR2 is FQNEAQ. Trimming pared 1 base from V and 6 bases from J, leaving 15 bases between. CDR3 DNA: TGTGCCAGCAGCTTAGGGGACGGGAAAAGTGATGGCTACACCTTC. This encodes CASSLGDGKSDGYTF.